Listed below are T cell receptor beta chains from one sample, sequenced in a study of OX40 agonist ivuxolimab in advanced cancers. Method: immunoSEQ multiplex PCR; TCRdb's copy keeps in-frame clones and lacks some. This table has tens of thousands of clones, around 92% appearing once. The input for sequencing was CD4+ or CD8+ T cells sorted from blood, taken in a trial of the OX40 agonist ivuxolimab. The receptors derive from an adult with an advanced solid tumor such as melanoma, head and neck, liver or kidney cancer. The CDR3 runs from the conserved cysteine through the conserved F or W. The D gene is left open where the match is weak. Clone size is given for some rows only: seen once, a few or many times, or a class if the clone is expanded.

clone_size	d_call	v_call	j_call	cdr3_nt	cdr3_aa
-	-	TRBV7-2	TRBJ2-2	TGTGCCAGCAGCTTAAGCCGGGGGGCCGGAACCGGGGAGCTGTTTTTT	CASSLSRGAGTGELFF
-	-	TRBV9	TRBJ2-7	TGTGCCAGCAGCGTAGTGTCCCAGGGCGGCGAGCAGTACTTC	CASSVVSQGGEQYF
-	-	TRBV19	TRBJ1-5	TGTGCCACCCAAGAGGGACGTTCCTATAGCAATCAGCCCCAGCATTTT	CATQEGRSYSNQPQHF
-	-	TRBV12-5	TRBJ1-5	TGTGCTAGTGGTTGGGGGGACCAGCCCCAGCATTTT	CASGWGDQPQHF
-	TRBD2	TRBV6-5	TRBJ2-5	TGTGCCAGCAAGCGAGCGGGAGCCGTCAGGGAGACCCAGTACTTC	CASKRAGAVRETQYF
once	-	TRBV5-1	TRBJ2-5	TGCGCCAGCAGCTTGTTATCACGGGAGACCCAGTACTTC	CASSLLSRETQYF
-	TRBD1	TRBV27	TRBJ2-2	TGTGCCAGCAGTTTAGGGACAGGGGCGAACACCGGGGAGCTGTTTTTT	CASSLGTGANTGELFF
-	-	TRBV5-1	TRBJ1-5	TGCGCCAGCAGCTTGGCGCCCGGCAATCAGCCCCAGCATTTT	CASSLAPGNQPQHF
few	-	TRBV20-1	TRBJ1-2	TGCAGTGCGAACACCGGTGGTGGCTACACCTTC	CSANTGGGYTF
once	TRBD1	TRBV18	TRBJ2-5	TGTGCCAGCTCACTCATCAGGGGGACGGCAGAGACCCAGTACTTC	CASSLIRGTAETQYF
-	TRBD2	TRBV5-1	TRBJ2-7	TGCGCCAGCAGCTTGTCTTTAGCGGGAGGGGGCGAGCAGTACTTC	CASSLSLAGGGEQYF
-	-	TRBV28	TRBJ2-4	TGTGCCAGCAGTTTATTCCAAAACATTCAGTACTTC	CASSLFQNIQYF
-	TRBD1	TRBV6-6	TRBJ1-1	TGTGCCAGCAGTTACAGGACAGGGAATAAGATCACTGAAGCTTTCTTT	CASSYRTGNKITEAFF
once	TRBD1	TRBV19	TRBJ2-3	TGTGCCAGTAGTATGACCGGGACAGGGTTCACAGATACGCAGTATTTT	CASSMTGTGFTDTQYF
-	-	TRBV18	TRBJ1-2	TGTGCCAGCTCACCACCGAGCCAATCCAACTATGGCTACACCTTC	CASSPPSQSNYGYTF
once	TRBD1	TRBV18	TRBJ2-7	TGTGCCAGCTCACCTCGTACCGGCACAGGGGGCTTTGGGGAGCAGTACTTC	CASSPRTGTGGFGEQYF
-	-	TRBV18	TRBJ2-1	TGTGCCAGCTCACTAACAGGAGATCGCTCCTACAATGAGCAGTTCTTC	CASSLTGDRSYNEQFF
-	-	TRBV5-1	TRBJ1-4	TGCGCCAGCAGCTTCCTGGGGACAACTAATGAAAAACTGTTTTTT	CASSFLGTTNEKLFF
-	TRBD2	TRBV7-2	TRBJ2-7	TGTGCCAGCAGCCCATTAGCGGGAGGGCCTTTCAACGAGCAGTACTTC	CASSPLAGGPFNEQYF
-	TRBD1	TRBV5-1	TRBJ1-2	TGCGCCAGCAAACGACAGGGCAGTAGTGGCTATGGCTACACCTTC	CASKRQGSSGYGYTF
-	-	TRBV28	TRBJ1-6	TGTGCCAGCAGCCGAGGAGGGAAGAAGTCACCCCTCCACTTT	CASSRGGKKSPLHF
-	-	TRBV7-2	TRBJ2-7	TGTGCCAGCAGCTTAGGGCTCGGACTCAGCTCCTACGAGCAGTACTTC	CASSLGLGLSSYEQYF
-	-	TRBV7-2	TRBJ1-1	TGTGCCAGCAGCTTTAGCCGCAGTGGGAACACTGAAGCTTTCTTT	CASSFSRSGNTEAFF
-	TRBD2	TRBV5-6	TRBJ2-7	TGTGCCAGCAGCTTGGTCAGGACTAGCGGATACGAGCAGTACTTC	CASSLVRTSGYEQYF
-	TRBD2	TRBV19	TRBJ2-7	TGTGCCAGTAGCCTTCTCGGGGGGATTGGCTACGAGCAGTACTTC	CASSLLGGIGYEQYF
-	-	TRBV5-1	TRBJ2-5	TGCGCCAGCAGCCCCGGGACCCAAGAGACCCAGTACTTC	CASSPGTQETQYF
-	-	TRBV5-1	TRBJ1-1	TGCGCCAGCAGCTTGGCGGGGAAGAGTACTGAAGCTTTCTTT	CASSLAGKSTEAFF
-	-	TRBV19	TRBJ2-1	TGTGCCAGTAGTACCCAAACCTACAATGAGCAGTTCTTC	CASSTQTYNEQFF
once	TRBD2	TRBV5-1	TRBJ2-7	TGCGCCAGCAGCTTGGAGAGCGGGAGTTTAGACGAGCAGTACTTC	CASSLESGSLDEQYF
-	TRBD1	TRBV11-3	TRBJ2-2	TGTGCCAGCAGCACACAGGGGAACGGGGAGCTGTTTTTT	CASSTQGNGELFF
-	TRBD1	TRBV2	TRBJ1-1	TGTGCCACTGTCGGACAGGGGAACACTGAAGCTTTCTTT	CATVGQGNTEAFF